This T cell receptor (beta chain) stems from a study of beta chain features in type 1 diabetes. Study observations and caveats: The study notes PCR might favor shorter templates equally in patients and controls. Researchers report that Type 1 diabetes patients had moderately but significantly shorter TCRB CDR3s across all four CD4+ subsets.

CD45RO/CCR7/CD25/CD127/CD95/CD27 separated CD4+ naive, central memory, regulatory and stem cell-like memory cells by sorting. What was sequenced were expressed TCRB transcripts, since all of the isolated RNA had been reverse transcribed. The method was immunoSEQ multiplex PCR; TCRdb's version includes in-frame clones alone and lacks a portion of them. The sample has more than 250,000 clones; roughly an eighth are singletons. This clone has just a few counts. The antigen is undetermined. The CDR3 length is 15 residues. The junction had 7 bases not matched to a gene; V was cut back by 4 bases and J by 7 bases. Germline V gene sequence: CDR1 SGHDN, CDR2 FVKESK.

The clonotype comes from a man aged 30 to 45 with type 1 diabetes. The sample was naive CD4+ T cells from blood. The chain carries TRBV14 and TRBJ2-1; TRBD2 matches 10 bases. The CDR3 DNA sequence: TGTGCCAGCAGCCGTAGGCTAGCGGGAGAGAATGAGCAGTTCTTC. It yields the protein CASSRRLAGENEQFF.